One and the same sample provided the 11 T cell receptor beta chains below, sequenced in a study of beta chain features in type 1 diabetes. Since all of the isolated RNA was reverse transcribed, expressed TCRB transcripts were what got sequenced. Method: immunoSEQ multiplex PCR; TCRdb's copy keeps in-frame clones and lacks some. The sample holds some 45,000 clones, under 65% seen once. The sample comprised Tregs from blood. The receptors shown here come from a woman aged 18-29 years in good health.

CDR3: CAISSGTGAYEQYF. In DNA form, the CDR3 reads TGTGCCATCAGTTCCGGGACAGGGGCTTACGAGCAGTACTTC. This chain links TRBV10-3 with TRBJ2-7; 10 bases line up with TRBD1. Germline CDR1 reads ENHRY; CDR2 reads SYGVKD. V was pared by 5 bases and J by 4 bases, with 5 bases of the junction left unmatched. The CDR3 has 14 amino acids.

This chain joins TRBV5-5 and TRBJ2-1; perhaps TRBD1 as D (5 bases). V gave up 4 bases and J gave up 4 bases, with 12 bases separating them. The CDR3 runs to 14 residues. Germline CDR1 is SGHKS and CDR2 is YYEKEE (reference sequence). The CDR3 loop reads CASSPRTTYNEQFF. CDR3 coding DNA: TGTGCCAGCAGCCCACGGACAACTTACAATGAGCAGTTCTTC. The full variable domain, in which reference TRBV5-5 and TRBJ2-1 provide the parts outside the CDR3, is DAGVTQSPTHLIKTRGQQVTLRCSPISGHKSVSWYQQVLGQGPQFIFQYYEKEERGRGNFPDRFSARQFPNYSSELNVNALLLGDSALYLCASSPRTTYNEQFFGPGTRLTVL.

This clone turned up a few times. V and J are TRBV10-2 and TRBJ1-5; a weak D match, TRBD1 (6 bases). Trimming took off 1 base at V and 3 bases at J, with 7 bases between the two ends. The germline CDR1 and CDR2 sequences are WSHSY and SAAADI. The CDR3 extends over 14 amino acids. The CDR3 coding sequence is TGCGCCAGCAGTGAGTACAGGGTCAATCAGCCCCAGCATTTT. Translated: CASSEYRVNQPQHF.

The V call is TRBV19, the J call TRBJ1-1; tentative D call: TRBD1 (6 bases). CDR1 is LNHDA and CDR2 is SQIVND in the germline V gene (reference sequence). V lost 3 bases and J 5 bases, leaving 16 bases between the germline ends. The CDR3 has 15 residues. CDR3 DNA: TGTGCCAGTAGTATTTTACAGGGAAAAATGACTGAAGCTTTCTTT. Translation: CASSILQGKMTEAFF.

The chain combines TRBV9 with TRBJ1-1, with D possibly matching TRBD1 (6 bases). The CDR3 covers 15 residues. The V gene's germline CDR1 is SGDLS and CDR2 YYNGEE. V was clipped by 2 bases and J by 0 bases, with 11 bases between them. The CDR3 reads CASSVGGDMNTEAFF. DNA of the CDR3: TGTGCCAGCAGCGTTGGGGGCGATATGAACACTGAAGCTTTCTTT.

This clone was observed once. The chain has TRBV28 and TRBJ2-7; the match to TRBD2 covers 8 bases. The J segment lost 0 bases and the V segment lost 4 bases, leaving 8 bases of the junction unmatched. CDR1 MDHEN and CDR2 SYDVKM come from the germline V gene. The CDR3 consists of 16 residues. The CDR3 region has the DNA TGTGCCAGCAGTTCGGGGGGGAGGGGTCTCTCCTACGAGCAGTACTTC. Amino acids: CASSSGGRGLSYEQYF.

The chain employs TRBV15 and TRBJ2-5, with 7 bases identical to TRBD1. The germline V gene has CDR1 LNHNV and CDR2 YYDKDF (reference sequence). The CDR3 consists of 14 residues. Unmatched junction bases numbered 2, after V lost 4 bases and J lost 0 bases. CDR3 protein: CATSKDRYQETQYF. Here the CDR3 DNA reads TGTGCCACCAGCAAGGACAGGTACCAAGAGACCCAGTACTTC.

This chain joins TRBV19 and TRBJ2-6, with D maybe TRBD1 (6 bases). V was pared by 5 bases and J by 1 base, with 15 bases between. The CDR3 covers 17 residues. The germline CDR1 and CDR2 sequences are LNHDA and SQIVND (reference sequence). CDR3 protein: CASSATDSPSGANVLTF. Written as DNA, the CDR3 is TGTGCCAGTAGTGCGACGGACAGTCCTTCTGGGGCCAACGTCCTGACTTTC.

In DNA form, the CDR3 reads TGTGCCAGCAGCGAACCCCGGACTTCTGAGCAGTTCTTC. As protein: CASSEPRTSEQFF. The chain carries TRBV5-6 and TRBJ2-1, with D possibly TRBD2 on 5 matching bases. Trimming stripped 4 bases from V and 9 bases from J, with 14 bases between. The germline V gene has CDR1 SGHDT and CDR2 YYEEEE. This CDR3 has 13 residues.

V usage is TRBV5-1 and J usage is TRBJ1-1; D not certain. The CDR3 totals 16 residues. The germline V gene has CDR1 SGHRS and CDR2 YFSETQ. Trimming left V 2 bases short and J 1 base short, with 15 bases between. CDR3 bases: TGCGCCAGCAGCTTTGGCGGGCAACTCCCGAACACTGAAGCTTTCTTT. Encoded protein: CASSFGGQLPNTEAFF.

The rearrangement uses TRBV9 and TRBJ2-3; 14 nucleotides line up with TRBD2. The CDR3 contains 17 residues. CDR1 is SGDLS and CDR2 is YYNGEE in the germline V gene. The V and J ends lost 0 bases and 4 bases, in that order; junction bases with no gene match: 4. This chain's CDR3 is CASSVGLAGGVADTQYF. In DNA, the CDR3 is TGTGCCAGCAGCGTAGGACTAGCGGGAGGGGTTGCAGATACGCAGTATTTT.